These 2 T cell receptor beta chains share one sample of origin, sequenced in a study of blood T cell repertoires in COVID-19. Measured with immunoSEQ multiplex PCR; TCRdb has only the in-frame clones, and not every one. The top ten hold approximately 2.3% of the sample, which has 200,000 or so clones, 70% to 90% seen once. Sequencing input: PBMCs or T cells enriched from blood (not recorded which). These receptor sequences come from a woman aged 35 to 49 with acute COVID-19.

The chain joins TRBV20-1 to TRBJ2-7, with D maybe TRBD1 (6 bases). V was trimmed by 3 bases and J by 4 bases, leaving 10 bases between them. The CDR3 totals 12 residues. Germline CDR1 and CDR2: DFQATT and SNEGSKA (reference sequence). Here the CDR3 DNA reads TGCAGTGCTAGTAGGGACACATACGAGCAGTACTTC. Its protein product is CSASRDTYEQYF.

V is TRBV18 and J is TRBJ1-4; D is unclear. The CDR3 contains 13 residues. Trimming took off 3 bases at V and 8 bases at J, with 10 bases between the two ends. Germline lookup yields CDR1 KGHSH and CDR2 LQKENI. CDR3 sequence: CASSPLAREKLFF. As DNA, the CDR3 is TGTGCCAGCTCACCCCTAGCCCGGGAAAAACTGTTTTTT.